The entry below describes one T cell receptor beta chain. As yet, its antigen is unknown. This record belongs to a study of T cells after posttransplantation cyclophosphamide. Study-wide findings and caveats: Blood and skin or GI T cell repertoires showed limited TRB overlap.

Peripheral blood was collected from the related graft donor on the marrow donation day. The V end was cut by 4 bases, the J end by 4 bases, with 9 bases between. Germline CDR1 reads SGHNT; CDR2 reads YYREEE (reference sequence). The CDR3 sequence is 13 residues long. Sequencing used immunoSEQ multiplex PCR; TCRdb keeps in-frame clones, though not all of them. In the table there are about 66,000 clones, 93% of which are singletons. The receptor was derived from a woman in her 30s in good health and a related stem cell transplant donor. Sequenced material: PBMCs. This sequence joins TRBV5-4 and TRBJ2-1, with D perhaps TRBD2 (6 bases). CDR3: CASSRGGYNEQFF. The CDR3, as DNA: TGTGCCAGCAGCCGGGGAGGATACAATGAGCAGTTCTTC.